A single sample is the source of the 17 T cell receptor beta chains below, sequenced in a study of blood T cell repertoires in COVID-19. Here immunoSEQ multiplex PCR was the method, and the copy in TCRdb shows in-frame clones only, minus some. The repertoire holds about 300,000 clones, roughly 90% seen once, with 2% to 3% in the top ten. What was sequenced was peripheral blood. Every receptor here comes from a man younger than 35 with active or convalescent COVID-19.

The chain couples TRBV7-6 to TRBJ1-1, with D possibly matching TRBD1 (6 bases). The V end was cut by 4 bases, the J end by 1 base, with 10 bases between. The CDR3 is 14 residues long. From germline, CDR1 is SGHVS and CDR2 FNYEAQ. CDR3 residues: CASSSRQANTEAFF. The CDR3 DNA reads as TGTGCCAGCAGCTCAAGACAGGCGAACACTGAAGCTTTCTTT.

In its sample, this clone was seen once. The rearrangement uses TRBV2 and TRBJ2-1; TRBD2 matches at 12 bases. Germline lookup yields CDR1 SNHLY and CDR2 FYNNEI. V trimming: 3 bases; J trimming: 8 bases; junction bases outside the gene matches: 5. This CDR3 has 15 residues. In nucleotides, the CDR3 is TGTGCCAGCAGTGATCCTAGCGGGGGGGTTTATGAGCAGTTCTTC. Translated: CASSDPSGGVYEQFF. Full variable domain (missing parts from reference TRBV2 and TRBJ2-1): EPEVTQTPSHQVTQMGQEVILRCVPISNHLYFYWYRQILGQKVEFLVSFYNNEISEKSEIFDDQFSVERPDGSNFTLKIRSTKLEDSAMYFCASSDPSGGVYEQFFGPGTRLTVL.

This rearrangement joins TRBV29-1 to TRBJ2-3; 8 bases are a match to TRBD2. The CDR3 runs 15 residues. Unmatched junction bases numbered 13, after V lost 7 bases and J lost 4 bases. Germline loops: CDR1 SQVTM, CDR2 ANQGSEA. In DNA, the CDR3 is TGCAGCGGGGGGCCGGCGCGGGAGGAATCAGATACGCAGTATTTT. This sequence encodes CSGGPAREESDTQYF.

The chain couples TRBV19 to TRBJ1-2, with D perhaps matching TRBD1 (5 bases). This CDR3 contains 16 residues. The V gene lost 2 bases and the J gene lost 0 bases, with 13 bases spanning the gap. The V gene's germline CDR1 is LNHDA and CDR2 SQIVND (reference sequence). The CDR3 loop is CASSIRGDTSNYGYTF. DNA of the CDR3: TGTGCCAGTAGTATAAGGGGTGATACCTCTAACTATGGCTACACCTTC.

The rearrangement joins TRBV7-2 to TRBJ2-7, with D tentatively TRBD1 (6 bases). Germline-derived CDR1 and CDR2 are SGHTA and FQGNSA. This CDR3 spans 14 amino acids. V dropped 5 bases and J dropped 2 bases, with 13 bases sitting between them. CDR3 protein: CASSPGQGTYEQYF. Written as DNA, the CDR3 is TGTGCCAGCAGCCCGGGGCAGGGGACCTACGAGCAGTACTTC.

This rearrangement joins TRBV5-4 to TRBJ2-2, with 8 bases aligning to TRBD1. Unmatched junction bases numbered 5, after V lost 4 bases and J lost 6 bases. The CDR3 length is 14 residues. CDR1 is SGHNT and CDR2 is YYREEE in the germline V gene (reference sequence). In DNA form, the CDR3 reads TGTGCCAGCAGCCAGGACAGGGATCCCGGGGAGCTGTTTTTT. Its protein is CASSQDRDPGELFF.

The CDR3 region is CASSPEGTGFSPLHF. The CDR3, as DNA: TGCGCCAGCAGCCCGGAGGGGACAGGGTTTTCACCCCTCCACTTT. V is TRBV5-1 and J is TRBJ1-6; 9 nucleotides match TRBD1. V gave up 4 bases and J gave up 9 bases; unmatched junction bases: 8. This CDR3 comprises 15 residues. The germline CDR1 and CDR2 sequences are SGHRS and YFSETQ.

The chain links TRBV27 to TRBJ2-1, with a weak D call TRBD1 (5 bases). Trimming took off 3 bases at V and 4 bases at J, with 7 bases between the two ends. Germline CDR1 reads MNHEY; CDR2 reads SMNVEV (reference sequence). This CDR3 comprises 13 residues. This CDR3 is CASSFRAYNEQFF. The CDR3 DNA is TGTGCCAGCAGTTTCAGGGCATACAATGAGCAGTTCTTC.

This sequence joins TRBV6-5 and TRBJ1-1, with TRBD1 identical over 9 bases. Germline CDR1 is MNHEY and CDR2 is SVGAGI. CDR3 length: 15 amino acids. J gave up 0 bases and V 6 bases, and 5 bases lay outside the gene matches. The CDR3 DNA is TGTGCCAGCAGCTTAGGACAGGGGATGAACACTGAAGCTTTCTTT. It yields the protein CASSLGQGMNTEAFF.

The chain uses TRBV7-8 and TRBJ2-3, with TRBD2 matching 11 bases. The CDR3 spans 18 residues. Germline V gene lookup returns CDR1 SGHVS and CDR2 FQNEAQ. Trimming took 2 bases from V and 1 from J; bases not matched to a gene: 8. In DNA, the CDR3 is TGTGCCAGCAGCTTACTAGCGGGGGGATCGGCAGGCACAGATACGCAGTATTTT. Residues: CASSLLAGGSAGTDTQYF.

This clone was found a few times. The rearrangement uses TRBV7-9 and TRBJ1-2, with TRBD1 matching over 9 bases. Germline V gene sequence: CDR1 SEHNR, CDR2 FQNEAQ (reference sequence). With V trimmed by 5 bases and J by 4 bases, 11 bases remained unmatched. This CDR3 region has 16 residues. CDR3 protein: CASSSRDRDYRYGYTF. The CDR3 DNA reads TGTGCCAGCAGCAGTCGGGACAGGGACTACCGCTATGGCTACACCTTC.

This clone has only one observation. Other nucleotide sequences from this sample produce the same CDR3. The chain combines TRBV4-1 with TRBJ1-5, with D perhaps TRBD1 (5 bases). CDR1 MGHRA and CDR2 YSYEKL come from the germline V gene. This CDR3 contains 15 residues. Between the trimmed V and J ends, which lost 1 base and 1 base, there was a span of 8 bases. CDR3 sequence reads: CASSQVGGSNQPQHF. The CDR3 DNA is TGCGCCAGCAGCCAAGTGGGGGGAAGCAATCAGCCCCAGCATTTT.

This chain connects TRBV5-1 to TRBJ1-2; D is possibly TRBD1 (6 bases). The CDR3 runs to 14 residues. Germline loops: CDR1 SGHRS, CDR2 YFSETQ. Trimming shortened V by 1 base and J by 4 bases, and 11 bases separated the two germline ends. CDR3 residues: CASSLTGYTYGYTF. The CDR3 nucleotides read TGCGCCAGCAGCTTGACAGGGTACACCTATGGCTACACCTTC.

The rearrangement uses TRBV5-4 and TRBJ1-1, with D possibly TRBD1 on 5 matching bases. V was trimmed by 6 bases and J by 3 bases, leaving 12 bases between them. CDR3 length: 13 amino acids. CDR1 is SGHNT, CDR2 YYREEE, per germline (reference sequence). Here the CDR3 DNA reads TGTGCCAGCACCTCCTCAGGGTACACTGAAGCTTTCTTT. As protein: CASTSSGYTEAFF.

V gene TRBV7-2 combines with J gene TRBJ1-2; D might be TRBD1 (5 bases). In germline, CDR1 is SGHTA, CDR2 FQGNSA. This CDR3 region has 16 residues. Trimming removed 0 bases at V and 2 bases at J, with 13 bases between. CDR3 in amino acids: CASSLAFHRPNYGYTF. Written as DNA, the CDR3 is TGTGCCAGCAGCTTAGCTTTTCACAGGCCAAACTATGGCTACACCTTC.

The V and J genes are TRBV19 and TRBJ1-3, with a weak D call TRBD1 (5 bases). The germline V gene has CDR1 LNHDA and CDR2 SQIVND (reference sequence). This CDR3 spans 17 amino acids. V dropped 4 bases and J dropped 0 bases, with 16 bases sitting between them. This CDR3 reads CASSTETGYYSGNTIYF. Written as DNA, the CDR3 is TGTGCCAGTAGTACCGAAACAGGTTACTACTCTGGAAACACCATATATTTT.

J is TRBJ1-1 and V is TRBV5-6; D gene uncertain. V shed 5 bases and J shed 1 base, with 15 bases lying between them. Germline CDR1 SGHDT, CDR2 YYEEEE. The CDR3 has 15 residues. The CDR3 loop is CASRMRYTKNTEAFF. The DNA of the CDR3 is TGTGCCAGCAGAATGCGGTACACTAAGAACACTGAAGCTTTCTTT.